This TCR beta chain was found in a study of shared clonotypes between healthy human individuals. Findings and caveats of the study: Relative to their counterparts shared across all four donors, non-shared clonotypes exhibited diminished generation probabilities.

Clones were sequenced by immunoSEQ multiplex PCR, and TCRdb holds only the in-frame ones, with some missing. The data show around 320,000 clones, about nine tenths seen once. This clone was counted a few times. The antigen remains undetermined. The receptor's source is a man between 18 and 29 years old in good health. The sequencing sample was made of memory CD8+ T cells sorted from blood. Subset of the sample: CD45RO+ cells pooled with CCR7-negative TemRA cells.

The CDR3 nucleotides read TGTGCCTGGAGTGCCGGGACAGGGGGTTGGCTGTTTTTT. Its translation: CAWSAGTGGWLFF. The chain recombines TRBV30 with TRBJ1-4; 11 bases agree with TRBD1. V lost 1 base, J lost 14 bases, and 6 bases stayed unmatched. CDR3 length: 13 amino acids. Germline-derived CDR1 and CDR2 are GTSNPN and SVGIG (reference sequence).